The clone carrying this T cell receptor (beta chain) has at least ten counts. Its antigen is unknown. Bone marrow was sampled from every patient at the time of active disease. Molecular barcoded adaptors covering alpha/delta and beta/gamma chains were used on about 0.4 ug RNA. From the reads, TCRdb called clonotypes with MiXCR, one entry per CDR3 protein. The sample records 25,000 to 35,000 distinct CDR3 sequences, roughly 20% being singletons. The data originate from a study of read filtering for tumor transcriptome and immune sequencing. On the study more broadly: Mean patient age was about 66 years, range about 47 to 90; approximately 17 male, roughly 14 female.

Notes on the study in general: Dropping single-read clonotypes raised IR-seq and RNA-seq shared-clonotype correlation.

The material sequenced was a population of CD138-negative cells sorted from bone marrow. This receptor was taken from a donor aged 40 or older with multiple myeloma.

The CDR3 protein is CASSQGALSRDTQYF. CDR3 nucleotide sequence: TGTGCCAGCAGCCAGGGGGCCTTGTCCAGGGATACGCAGTATTTT. This sequence joins TRBV6-4 and TRBJ2-3; TRBD1 matches 8 bases. Germline CDR1 reads MRHNA; CDR2 reads SNTAGT. Trimming took 6 bases from V and 6 from J; bases not matched to a gene: 11. The CDR3 loop spans 15 amino acids.